The clone carrying this T cell receptor beta chain showed up many times. The antigen is undetermined. Within the library, unique molecular identifiers were attached to each individual cDNA molecule. TCRdb processed the RACE reads anew with MiXCR; each CDR3 protein has one entry. The table includes about 84,000 distinct CDR3 sequences, about 10% detected once. The sample comes from a study of human T cells and chemical hapten exposure. V dropped 7 bases and J dropped 3 bases, with 19 bases sitting between them. This CDR3 spans 16 amino acids. Germline loops: CDR1 SGHNT, CDR2 YENEEA. Study-wide results and limits: Expanded TCRs were compared with controls, and the expanded TCRs formed significantly more large CDR3 similarity clusters.

Noted time point: patch test 3, about 24 weeks after DPC sensitization. The treatment was: therapeutic diphenylcyclopropenone sensitization with weekly scalp DPC. Each patch-test visit's blood sample preceded patch application. Alopecia patients between 18 and 70 years old and suitable for DPC were used as donors. The chain has TRBV11-3 and TRBJ2-1, with D maybe TRBD2 (5 bases). Sequencing was performed on whole blood, taken in connection with sensitization to the hapten diphenylcyclopropenone (DPC). The sequence derives from a woman aged 50 to 65 with alopecia areata. Some clones in this sample may be carry-over from other donors' samples. The CDR3 bases are TGTGCCAGCAAATCCCCCCGAGGGCCTTGCTACAATGAGCAGTTCTTC. This gives the protein CASKSPRGPCYNEQFF.